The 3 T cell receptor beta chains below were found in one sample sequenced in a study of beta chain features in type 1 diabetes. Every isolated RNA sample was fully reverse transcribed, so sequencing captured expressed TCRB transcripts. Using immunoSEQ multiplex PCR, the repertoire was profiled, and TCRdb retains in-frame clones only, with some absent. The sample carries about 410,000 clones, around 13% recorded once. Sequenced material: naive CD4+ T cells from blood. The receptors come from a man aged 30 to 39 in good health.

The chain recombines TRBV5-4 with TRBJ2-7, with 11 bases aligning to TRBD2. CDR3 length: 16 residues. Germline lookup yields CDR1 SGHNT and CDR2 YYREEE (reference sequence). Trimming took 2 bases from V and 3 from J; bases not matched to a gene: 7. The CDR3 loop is CASSFGGTSGLYEQYV. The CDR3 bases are TGTGCCAGCAGCTTTGGGGGGACTAGCGGTCTCTACGAGCAGTACGTC.

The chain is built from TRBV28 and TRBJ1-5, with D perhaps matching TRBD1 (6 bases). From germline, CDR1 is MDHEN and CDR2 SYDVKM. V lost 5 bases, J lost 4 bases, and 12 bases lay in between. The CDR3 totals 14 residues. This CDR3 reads CASSPGTTNQPQHF. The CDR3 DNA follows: TGTGCCAGCAGTCCCGGGACAACTAATCAGCCCCAGCATTTT.

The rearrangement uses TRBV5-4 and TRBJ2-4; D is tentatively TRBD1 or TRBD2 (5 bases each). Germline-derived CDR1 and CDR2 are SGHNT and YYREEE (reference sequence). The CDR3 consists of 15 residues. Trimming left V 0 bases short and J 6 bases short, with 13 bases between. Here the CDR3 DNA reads TGTGCCAGCAGCTTGGAGGGGACCGCCGCAAACATTCAGTACTTC. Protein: CASSLEGTAANIQYF. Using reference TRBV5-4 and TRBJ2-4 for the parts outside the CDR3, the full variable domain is ETGVTQSPTHLIKTRGQQVTLRCSSQSGHNTVSWYQQALGQGPQFIFQYYREEENGRGNFPPRFSGLQFPNYSSELNVNALELDDSALYLCASSLEGTAANIQYFGAGTRLSVL.